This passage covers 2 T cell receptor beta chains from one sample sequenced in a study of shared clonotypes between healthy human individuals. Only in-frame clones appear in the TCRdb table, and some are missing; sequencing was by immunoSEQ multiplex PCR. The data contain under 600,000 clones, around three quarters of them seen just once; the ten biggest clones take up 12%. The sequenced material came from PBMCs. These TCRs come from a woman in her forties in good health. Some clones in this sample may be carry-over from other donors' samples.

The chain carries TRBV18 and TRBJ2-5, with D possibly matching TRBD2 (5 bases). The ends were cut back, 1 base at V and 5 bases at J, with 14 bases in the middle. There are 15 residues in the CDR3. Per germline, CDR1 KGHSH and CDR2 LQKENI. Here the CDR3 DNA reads TGTGCCAGCTCACCACGTTTAGCGCGAGGGGAGACCCAGTACTTC. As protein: CASSPRLARGETQYF.

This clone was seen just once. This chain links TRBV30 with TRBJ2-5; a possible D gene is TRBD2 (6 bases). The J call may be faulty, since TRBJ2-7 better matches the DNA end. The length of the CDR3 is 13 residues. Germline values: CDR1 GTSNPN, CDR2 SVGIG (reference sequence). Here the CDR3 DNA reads TGTGCCTGTCTCTGGGGGAGGACCTACGAGCAGTACTTC. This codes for CACLWGRTYEQYF.